This T cell receptor (beta chain) was profiled in a study of early T cells in non-severe SARS-CoV-2 infection. This clonotype was seen many times. A single record per CDR3 protein comes from TCRdb applying MiXCR to the 5' RACE reads. The data show 40,000 or so distinct CDR3 sequences, around 6% seen once. The CDR3 loop spans 14 amino acids. Looked up from germline, CDR1 is SGHAT and CDR2 is FQNNGV. J was trimmed by 6 bases and V by 4 bases; bases with no gene match: 7. The chain couples TRBV11-2 to TRBJ1-2; TRBD1 matches 8 bases. Sequencing was carried out using whole blood. This TCR was recovered from an adult who was a healthcare worker with PCR-confirmed SARS-CoV-2 infection or an uninfected control (not recorded which). CDR3: CASSSSDRGHGYTF. CDR3 bases: TGTGCCAGCAGCTCCTCCGACAGGGGCCATGGCTACACCTTC.